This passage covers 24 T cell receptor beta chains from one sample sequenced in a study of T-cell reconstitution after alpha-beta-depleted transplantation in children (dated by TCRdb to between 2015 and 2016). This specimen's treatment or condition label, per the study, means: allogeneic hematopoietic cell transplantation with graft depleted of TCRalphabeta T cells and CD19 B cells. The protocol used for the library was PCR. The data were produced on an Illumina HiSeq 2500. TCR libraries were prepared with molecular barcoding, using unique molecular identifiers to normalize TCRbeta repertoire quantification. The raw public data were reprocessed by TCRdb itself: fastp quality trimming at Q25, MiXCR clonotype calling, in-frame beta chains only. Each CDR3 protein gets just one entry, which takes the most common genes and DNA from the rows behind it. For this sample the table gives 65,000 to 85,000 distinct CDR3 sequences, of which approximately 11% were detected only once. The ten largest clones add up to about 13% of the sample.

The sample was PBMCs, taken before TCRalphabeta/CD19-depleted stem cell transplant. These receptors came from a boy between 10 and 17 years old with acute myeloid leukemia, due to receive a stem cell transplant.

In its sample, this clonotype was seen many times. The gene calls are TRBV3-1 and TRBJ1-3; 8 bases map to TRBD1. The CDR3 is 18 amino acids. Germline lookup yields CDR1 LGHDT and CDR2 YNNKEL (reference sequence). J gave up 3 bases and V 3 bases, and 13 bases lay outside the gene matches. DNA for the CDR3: TGTGCCAGCAGCCACTCGATGGGACAGGTCGGGGGTGGAAACACCATATATTTT. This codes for CASSHSMGQVGGGNTIYF.

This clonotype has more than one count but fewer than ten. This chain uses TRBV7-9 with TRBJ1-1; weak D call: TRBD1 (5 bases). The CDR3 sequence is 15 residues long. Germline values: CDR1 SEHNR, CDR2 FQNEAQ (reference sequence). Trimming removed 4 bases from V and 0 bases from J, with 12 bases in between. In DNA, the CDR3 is TGTGCCAGCAGCTCCCGGGGGAGTATGAACACTGAAGCTTTCTTT. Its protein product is CASSSRGSMNTEAFF.

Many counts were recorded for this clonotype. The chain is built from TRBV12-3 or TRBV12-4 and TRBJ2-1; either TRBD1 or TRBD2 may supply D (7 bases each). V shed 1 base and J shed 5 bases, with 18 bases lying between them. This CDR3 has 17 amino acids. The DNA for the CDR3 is TGTGCCAGCAGTTTAGTGGATTGGCAGGGGGGGGACAATGAGCAGTTCTTC. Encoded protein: CASSLVDWQGGDNEQFF.

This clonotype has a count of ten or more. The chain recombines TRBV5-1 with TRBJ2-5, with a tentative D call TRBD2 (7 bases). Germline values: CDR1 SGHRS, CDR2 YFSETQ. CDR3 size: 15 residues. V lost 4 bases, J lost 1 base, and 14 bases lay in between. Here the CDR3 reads CASSVLRGAQETQYF. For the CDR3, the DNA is TGCGCCAGCAGCGTGCTCCGGGGGGCCCAAGAGACCCAGTACTTC.

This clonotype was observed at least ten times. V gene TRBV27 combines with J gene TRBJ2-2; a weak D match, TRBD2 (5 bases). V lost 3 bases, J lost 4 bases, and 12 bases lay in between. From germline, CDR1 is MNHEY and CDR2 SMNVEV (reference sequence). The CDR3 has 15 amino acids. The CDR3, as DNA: TGTGCCAGCAGTTTGGCTAGCTGGGGCACCGGGGAGCTGTTTTTT. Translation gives CASSLASWGTGELFF.

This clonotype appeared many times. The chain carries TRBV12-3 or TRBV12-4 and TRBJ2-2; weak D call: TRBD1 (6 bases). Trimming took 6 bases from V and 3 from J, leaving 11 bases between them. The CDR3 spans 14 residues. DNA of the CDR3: TGTGCCAGCAGCTCGGACAGACACACCGGGGAGCTGTTTTTT. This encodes CASSSDRHTGELFF.

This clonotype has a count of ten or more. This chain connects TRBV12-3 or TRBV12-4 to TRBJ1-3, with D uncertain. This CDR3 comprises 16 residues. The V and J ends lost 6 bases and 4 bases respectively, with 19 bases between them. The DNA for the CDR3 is TGTGCCAGCAGCACCGTTGGAGGGATTTCAGGAAACACCATATATTTT. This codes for CASSTVGGISGNTIYF.

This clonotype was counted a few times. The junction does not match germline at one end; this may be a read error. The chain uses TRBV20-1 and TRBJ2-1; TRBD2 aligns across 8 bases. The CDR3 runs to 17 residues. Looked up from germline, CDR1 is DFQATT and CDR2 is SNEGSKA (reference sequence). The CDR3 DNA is TGCTGTGCCCCTCGGGTGCCAGCGGGAGAGTTACGCAATGAGCAGTTCTTC. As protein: CCAPRVPAGELRNEQFF.

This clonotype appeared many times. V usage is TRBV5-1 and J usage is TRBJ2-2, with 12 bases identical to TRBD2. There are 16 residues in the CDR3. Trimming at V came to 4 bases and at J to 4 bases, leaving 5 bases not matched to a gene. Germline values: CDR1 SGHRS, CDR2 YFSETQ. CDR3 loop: CASSLLAGGRTGELFF. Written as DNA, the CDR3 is TGCGCCAGCAGCCTCCTAGCGGGGGGGCGCACCGGGGAGCTGTTTTTT.

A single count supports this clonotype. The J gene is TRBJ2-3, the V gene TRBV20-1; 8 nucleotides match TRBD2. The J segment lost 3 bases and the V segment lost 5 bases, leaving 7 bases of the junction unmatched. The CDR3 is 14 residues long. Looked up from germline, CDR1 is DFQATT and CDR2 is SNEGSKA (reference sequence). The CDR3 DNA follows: TGCAGTGCTCCTCGGGGGGGCCAGACAGATACGCAGTATTTT. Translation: CSAPRGGQTDTQYF.

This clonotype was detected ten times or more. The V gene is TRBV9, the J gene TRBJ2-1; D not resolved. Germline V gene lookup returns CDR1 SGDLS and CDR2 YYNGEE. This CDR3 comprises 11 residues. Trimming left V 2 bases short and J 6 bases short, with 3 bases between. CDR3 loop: CASSVSNEQFF. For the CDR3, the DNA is TGTGCCAGCAGCGTCTCCAATGAGCAGTTCTTC.

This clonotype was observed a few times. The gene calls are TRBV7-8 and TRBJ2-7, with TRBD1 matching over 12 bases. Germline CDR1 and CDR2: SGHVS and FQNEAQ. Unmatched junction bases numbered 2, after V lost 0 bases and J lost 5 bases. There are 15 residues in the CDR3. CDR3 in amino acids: CASSLARDRGHEQYF. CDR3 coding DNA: TGTGCCAGCAGCTTAGCCCGGGACAGGGGGCACGAGCAGTACTTC.

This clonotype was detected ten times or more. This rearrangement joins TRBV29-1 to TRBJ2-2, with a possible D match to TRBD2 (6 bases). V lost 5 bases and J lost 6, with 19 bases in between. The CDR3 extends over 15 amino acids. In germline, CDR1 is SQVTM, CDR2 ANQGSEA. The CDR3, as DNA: TGCAGCGTTAGCCCTACGGGACTCCCTTCCGGGGAGCTGTTTTTT. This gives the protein CSVSPTGLPSGELFF.

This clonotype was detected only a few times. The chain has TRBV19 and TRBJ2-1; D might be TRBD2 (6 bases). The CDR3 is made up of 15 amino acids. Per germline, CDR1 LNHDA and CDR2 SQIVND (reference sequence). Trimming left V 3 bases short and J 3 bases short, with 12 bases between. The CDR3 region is CASSIQGGSYNEQFF. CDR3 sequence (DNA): TGTGCCAGTAGTATTCAGGGAGGCAGCTACAATGAGCAGTTCTTC.

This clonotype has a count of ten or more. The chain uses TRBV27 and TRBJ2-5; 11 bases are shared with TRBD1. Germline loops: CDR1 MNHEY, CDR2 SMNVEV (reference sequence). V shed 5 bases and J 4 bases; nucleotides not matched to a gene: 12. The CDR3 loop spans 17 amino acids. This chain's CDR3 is CASSKQLPDRGRETQYF. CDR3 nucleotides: TGTGCCAGCAGTAAACAACTCCCGGACAGGGGGCGAGAGACCCAGTACTTC.

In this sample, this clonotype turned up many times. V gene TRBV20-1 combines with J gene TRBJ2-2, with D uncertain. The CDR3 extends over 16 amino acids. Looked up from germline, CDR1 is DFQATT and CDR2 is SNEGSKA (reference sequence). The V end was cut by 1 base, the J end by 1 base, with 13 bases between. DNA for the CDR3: TGCAGTGCTAGAGTTGAGCTCCCTCAGAACACCGGGGAGCTGTTTTTT. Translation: CSARVELPQNTGELFF.

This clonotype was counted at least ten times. The CDR3 DNA reads TGTGCCAGCTGGATCCGAGTTGACTACGAGCAGTACTTC. Its protein product is CASWIRVDYEQYF. This chain uses TRBV28 with TRBJ2-7; D is ambiguous. The CDR3 extends over 13 amino acids. Germline CDR1 and CDR2: MDHEN and SYDVKM. The V gene lost 8 bases and the J gene lost 3 bases, with 14 bases spanning the gap.

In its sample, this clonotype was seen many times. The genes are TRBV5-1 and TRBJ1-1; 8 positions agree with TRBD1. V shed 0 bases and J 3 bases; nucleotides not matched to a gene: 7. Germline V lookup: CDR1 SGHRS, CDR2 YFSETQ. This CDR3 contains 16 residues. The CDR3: CASSLAKRDRYTEAFF. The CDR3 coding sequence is TGCGCCAGCAGCTTGGCCAAACGGGACAGGTACACTGAAGCTTTCTTT.

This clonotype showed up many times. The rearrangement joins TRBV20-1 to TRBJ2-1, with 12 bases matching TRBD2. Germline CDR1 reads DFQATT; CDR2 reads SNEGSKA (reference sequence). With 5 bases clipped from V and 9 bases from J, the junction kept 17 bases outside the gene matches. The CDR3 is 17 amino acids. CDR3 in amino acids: CSASLPPTSGRGGEQFF. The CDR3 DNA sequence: TGCAGTGCTTCCTTACCGCCGACTAGCGGGAGAGGAGGTGAGCAGTTCTTC.

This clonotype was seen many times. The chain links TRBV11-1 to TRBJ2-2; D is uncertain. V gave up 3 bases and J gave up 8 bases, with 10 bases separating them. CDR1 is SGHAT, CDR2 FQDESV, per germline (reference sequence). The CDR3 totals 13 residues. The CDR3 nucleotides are TGTGCCAGCAGCTTTACAGAAAGAGGGGAGCTGTTTTTT. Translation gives CASSFTERGELFF.

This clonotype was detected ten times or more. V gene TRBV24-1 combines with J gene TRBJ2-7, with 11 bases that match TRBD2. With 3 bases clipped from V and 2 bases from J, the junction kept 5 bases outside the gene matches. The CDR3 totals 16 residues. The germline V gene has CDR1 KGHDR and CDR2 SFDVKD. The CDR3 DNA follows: TGTGCCACCAGTGATCCTAGCGGGAGGTCCCCCTACGAGCAGTACTTC. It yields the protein CATSDPSGRSPYEQYF.

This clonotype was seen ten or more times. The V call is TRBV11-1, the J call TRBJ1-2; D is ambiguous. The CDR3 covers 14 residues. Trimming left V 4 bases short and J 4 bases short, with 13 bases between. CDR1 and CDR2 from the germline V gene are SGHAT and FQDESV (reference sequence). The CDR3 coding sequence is TGTGCCAGCAGCTCCTTGGACGGGTTCTATGGCTACACCTTC. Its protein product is CASSSLDGFYGYTF.

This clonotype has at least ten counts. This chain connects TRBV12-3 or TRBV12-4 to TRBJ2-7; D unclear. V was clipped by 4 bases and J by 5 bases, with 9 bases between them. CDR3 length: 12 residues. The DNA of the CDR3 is TGTGCCAGCAGTTGGCTGGGCCACGAGCAGTACTTC. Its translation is CASSWLGHEQYF.

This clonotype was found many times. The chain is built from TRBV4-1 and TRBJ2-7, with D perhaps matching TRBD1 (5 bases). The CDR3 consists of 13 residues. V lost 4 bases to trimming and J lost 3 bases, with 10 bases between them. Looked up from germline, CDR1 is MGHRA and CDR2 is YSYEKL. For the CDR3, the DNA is TGCGCCAGCAGCCGGGCACAGGACTACGAGCAGTACTTC. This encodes CASSRAQDYEQYF.